This T cell receptor (beta chain) stems from a study of blood T cells in healthy people across ages. General study findings and limits: More naive CD4+ cells and higher diversity were found in long-lived than in aged donors.

In terms of origin and age, donors were healthy Caucasian individuals from Russia aged about 6 to 90. Note on this clonotype: Its antigen remains unidentified.

Germline trimming cut 2 bases from V and 7 bases from J; bases unmatched to any gene: 8. The CDR3 is 15 amino acids. Germline V gene sequence: CDR1 MNHEY, CDR2 SVGAGI. Next came a second PCR, run for about 7 to 12 cycles, which used a sample-barcoded 5' primer along with a J-beta primer mix. Each cDNA was tagged by a template-switch adaptor containing 12 random nucleotides. Via MiXCR, TCRdb re-called the 5' RACE reads, giving one row per CDR3 protein. The sample consists of around 800,000 distinct CDR3 sequences, about 55% of them appearing once. The J gene is TRBJ2-7, the V gene TRBV6-5; 10 bases line up with TRBD2. The sequence was collected from a man older than 75 in good health. Sequencing was performed on blood. CDR3 nucleotide sequence: TGTGCCAGCAGTTACATGGCTAGCGGGAGTGGTGAGCAGTACTTC. Its protein product is CASSYMASGSGEQYF.